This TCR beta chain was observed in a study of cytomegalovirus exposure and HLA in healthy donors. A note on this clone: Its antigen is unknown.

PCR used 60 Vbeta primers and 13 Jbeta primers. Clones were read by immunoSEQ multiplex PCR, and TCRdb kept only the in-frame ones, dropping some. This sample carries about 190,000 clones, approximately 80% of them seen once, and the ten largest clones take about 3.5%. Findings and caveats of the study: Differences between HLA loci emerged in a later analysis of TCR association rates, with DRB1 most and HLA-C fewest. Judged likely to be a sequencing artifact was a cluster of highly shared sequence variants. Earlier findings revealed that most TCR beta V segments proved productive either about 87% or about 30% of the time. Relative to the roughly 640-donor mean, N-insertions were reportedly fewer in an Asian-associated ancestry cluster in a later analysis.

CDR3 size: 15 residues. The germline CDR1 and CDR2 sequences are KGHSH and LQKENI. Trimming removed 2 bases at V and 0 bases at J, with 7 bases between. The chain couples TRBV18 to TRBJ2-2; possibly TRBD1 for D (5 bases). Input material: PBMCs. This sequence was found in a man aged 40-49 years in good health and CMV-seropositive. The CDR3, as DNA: TGTGCCAGCTCACCAAGGGGCCCGAACACCGGGGAGCTGTTTTTT. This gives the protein CASSPRGPNTGELFF.